What follows are 18 T cell receptor beta chains derived from one specimen sequenced in a study of identical twins. TCRdb re-called the 5' RACE reads with MiXCR, one entry per CDR3 protein. The table lists hundreds of thousands of distinct CDR3 sequences, about 20% of them singletons. These data were likewise used in another study, on T cells expressing NK-cell markers.

Specimen: PBMCs. The receptor source for this set is a woman in her late teens or twenties in good health.

This clonotype has more than one count but fewer than ten. This chain connects TRBV7-2 to TRBJ2-2; D gene uncertain. V gave up 1 base and J gave up 6 bases, with 6 bases separating them. This CDR3 spans 13 amino acids. CDR1 and CDR2 (germline): SGHTA, FQGNSA. DNA for the CDR3: TGTGCCAGCAGCTTAGTTTTCGCCGGGGAGCTGTTTTTT. Translating gives CASSLVFAGELFF.

In this sample, this clonotype turned up once. The V gene is TRBV7-2, the J gene TRBJ2-2; no clear D gene. Trimming removed 6 bases from V and 0 bases from J, with 8 bases in between. The germline gives CDR1 SGHTA, CDR2 FQGNSA. The CDR3 has 14 residues. CDR3 DNA sequence: TGTGCCAGCAGTTCACACGCGAACACCGGGGAGCTGTTTTTT. This sequence encodes CASSSHANTGELFF.

The chain carries TRBV6-5 and TRBJ2-1, with 7 bases identical to TRBD2. Germline CDR1 reads MNHEY; CDR2 reads SVGAGI. Losses at the gene ends were 4 bases for V and 2 bases for J; bases not matched to a gene: 5. The CDR3 contains 15 residues. For the CDR3, the DNA is TGTGCCAGCAGTTCCGGGGGGATCGCCTACAATGAGCAGTTCTTC. This encodes CASSSGGIAYNEQFF.

This clonotype was recorded at least ten times. The rearrangement links TRBV6-5 to TRBJ1-2; D gene uncertain. CDR3 length: 12 amino acids. CDR1 MNHEY and CDR2 SVGAGI come from the germline V gene. The ends were cut back, 4 bases at V and 8 bases at J, with 11 bases in the middle. Here the CDR3 reads CASSSIAAGYTF. DNA of the CDR3: TGTGCCAGCAGTTCCATCGCCGCGGGCTACACCTTC.

The chain joins TRBV7-6 to TRBJ1-2; D unclear. The CDR3 has 13 amino acids. The germline V and J ends were trimmed by 1 base and 8 bases, with 11 bases remaining between them. From germline, CDR1 is SGHVS and CDR2 FNYEAQ. CDR3 in amino acids: CASSLVSHSGYTF. The CDR3 region has the DNA TGTGCCAGCAGCTTAGTCAGTCATTCAGGCTACACCTTC.

This clonotype was observed a handful of times. The V call is TRBV7-9, the J call TRBJ2-5, with a tentative D call TRBD1 (5 bases). This CDR3 is built from 14 residues. With 2 bases removed from V and 5 bases from J, the gap between germline ends came to 12 bases. Germline V gives CDR1 SEHNR, CDR2 FQNEAQ (reference sequence). The CDR3, as DNA: TGTGCCAGCAGCTTATTGGACATTAGGGAGACCCAGTACTTC. It translates to CASSLLDIRETQYF. The complete variable domain, with remaining parts taken from reference TRBV7-9 and TRBJ2-5, reads DTGVSQNPRHKITKRGQNVTFRCDPISEHNRLYWYRQTLGQGPEFLTYFQNEAQLEKSRLLSDRFSAERPKGSFSTLEIQRTEQGDSAMYLCASSLLDIRETQYFGPGTRLLVL.

A word on this clonotype: At one end, the junction sequence differs from germline, possibly due to a read error. The V gene is TRBV20-1, the J gene TRBJ1-5; D is ambiguous. CDR1 and CDR2 from the germline V gene are DFQATT and SNEGSKA (reference sequence). The CDR3 consists of 12 residues. The DNA of the CDR3 is TGCAGTGCTAGGAATAGCGATCAGCCCCAGCATTTT. Amino acid sequence: CSARNSDQPQHF.

This clonotype has only a few counts. This chain links TRBV12-3 or TRBV12-4 with TRBJ1-2; D gene ambiguous. V was trimmed by 3 bases and J by 5 bases, leaving 16 bases between them. The CDR3 sequence is 15 residues long. CDR3 nucleotide sequence: TGTGCCAGCAGTTTTGGAGTTTCATCCCGGTATGGCTACACCTTC. Amino acid sequence: CASSFGVSSRYGYTF.

The chain recombines TRBV20-1 with TRBJ1-2; D not resolved. The CDR3 is 11 amino acids. V was cut by 3 bases and J by 4 bases, with 6 bases left in between. Per germline, CDR1 DFQATT and CDR2 SNEGSKA (reference sequence). This CDR3 is CSARASYGYTF. CDR3 DNA sequence: TGCAGTGCTAGGGCAAGCTATGGCTACACCTTC.

This clonotype was picked up a small number of times. This chain joins TRBV7-9 and TRBJ1-4; 9 bases match TRBD1. J was trimmed by 8 bases and V by 3 bases; bases with no gene match: 4. The CDR3 runs 14 residues. Looked up from germline, CDR1 is SEHNR and CDR2 is FQNEAQ (reference sequence). The CDR3 reads CASSFRTGEEKLFF. Here the CDR3 DNA reads TGTGCCAGCAGCTTCAGGACAGGGGAAGAAAAACTGTTTTTT.

This clonotype was recorded a few times. V and J are TRBV20-1 and TRBJ2-3; no reliable D call. The CDR3 runs 14 residues. Trimming removed 3 bases at V and 5 bases at J, with 15 bases between. Germline lookup yields CDR1 DFQATT and CDR2 SNEGSKA (reference sequence). The CDR3 region is CSARTVIKKDTQYF. The DNA of the CDR3 is TGCAGTGCTAGGACCGTCATAAAGAAAGATACGCAGTATTTT.

This clonotype was picked up many times. This sequence joins TRBV10-3 and TRBJ2-4, with 10 bases aligning to TRBD2. V lost 10 bases, J lost 3 bases, and 12 bases stayed unmatched. The V gene's germline CDR1 is ENHRY and CDR2 SYGVKD. The CDR3 is made up of 16 amino acids. CDR3 sequence: CATREAGGPDKNIQYF. CDR3 nucleotide sequence: TGTGCCACACGGGAAGCGGGAGGGCCTGACAAAAACATTCAGTACTTC.

This clonotype was seen more than once but under ten times. This rearrangement joins TRBV12-3 or TRBV12-4 to TRBJ2-7; a weak D match, TRBD1 (6 bases). CDR3 length equals 13 residues. V dropped 8 bases and J dropped 4 bases, with 15 bases sitting between them. CDR3 in DNA: TGTGCCAGCGGTGACAGGATCGAGTACGAGCAGTACTTC. This translates into CASGDRIEYEQYF.

This chain links TRBV18 with TRBJ2-1; no clear D gene. The V and J ends lost 2 bases and 8 bases respectively, with 7 bases between them. The germline CDR1 and CDR2 sequences are KGHSH and LQKENI. The CDR3 contains 12 residues. The CDR3, as DNA: TGTGCCAGCTCACCAGACGACTATGAGCAGTTCTTC. Its protein is CASSPDDYEQFF.

CDR3 loop: CASSLSWRGYNEQFF. As DNA, the CDR3 is TGTGCCAGCAGCTTATCCTGGCGGGGGTACAATGAGCAGTTCTTC. This sequence joins TRBV7-8 and TRBJ2-1, with 7 bases lining up with TRBD2. In germline, CDR1 is SGHVS, CDR2 FQNEAQ. V gave up 2 bases and J gave up 4 bases; unmatched junction bases: 5. The CDR3 covers 15 residues.

The CDR3 protein is CASTSSAGYTYEQYF. The DNA of the CDR3 is TGCGCCAGCACCTCATCAGCGGGATATACCTACGAGCAGTACTTC. The chain carries TRBV5-1 and TRBJ2-7; 7 bases map to TRBD2. Germline assignment: CDR1 SGHRS and CDR2 YFSETQ. V shed 6 bases, J shed 2 bases, and the junction held 11 bases outside the gene matches. The CDR3 contains 15 residues.

The V gene is TRBV12-3 or TRBV12-4, the J gene TRBJ2-4; unclear D gene. Trimming took 10 bases from V and 5 from J, leaving 0 bases between them. This CDR3 is built from 8 residues. In nucleotides, the CDR3 is TGTGCCAAAAACATTCAGTACTTC. This sequence encodes CAKNIQYF.

J is TRBJ2-2 and V is TRBV6-5, with 8 nucleotides matching TRBD1. The germline CDR1 and CDR2 sequences are MNHEY and SVGAGI. The CDR3 totals 17 residues. Losses at the gene ends were 4 bases for V and 1 base for J; bases not matched to a gene: 8. This chain's CDR3 is CASSSYGDRRNTGELFF. CDR3 nucleotides: TGTGCCAGCAGTTCCTACGGGGACAGGAGGAACACCGGGGAGCTGTTTTTT.